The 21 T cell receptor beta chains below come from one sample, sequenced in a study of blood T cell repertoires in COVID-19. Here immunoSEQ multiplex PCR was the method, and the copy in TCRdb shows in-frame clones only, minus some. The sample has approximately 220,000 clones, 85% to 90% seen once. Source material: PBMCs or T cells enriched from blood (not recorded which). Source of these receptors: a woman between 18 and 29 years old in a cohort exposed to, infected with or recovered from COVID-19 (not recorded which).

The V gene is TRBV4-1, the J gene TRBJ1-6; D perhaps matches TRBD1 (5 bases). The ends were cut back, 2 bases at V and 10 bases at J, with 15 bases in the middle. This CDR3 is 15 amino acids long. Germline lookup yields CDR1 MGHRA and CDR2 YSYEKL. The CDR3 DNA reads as TGCGCCAGCAGCCAATTCGCGGGGGAGAGGTCACCCCTCCACTTT. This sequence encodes CASSQFAGERSPLHF.

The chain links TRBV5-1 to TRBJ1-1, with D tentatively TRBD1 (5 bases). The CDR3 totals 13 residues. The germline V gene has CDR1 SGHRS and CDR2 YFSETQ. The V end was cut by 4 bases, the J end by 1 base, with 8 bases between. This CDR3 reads CASSITGNTEAFF. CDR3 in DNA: TGCGCCAGCAGCATAACAGGGAACACTGAAGCTTTCTTT.

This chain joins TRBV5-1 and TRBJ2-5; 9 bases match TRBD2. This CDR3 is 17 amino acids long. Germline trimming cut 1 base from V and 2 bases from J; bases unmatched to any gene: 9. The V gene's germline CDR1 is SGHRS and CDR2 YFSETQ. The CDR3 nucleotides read TGCGCCAGCAGCTTGAGGGCTAGCGGGGTGGGACAAGAGACCCAGTACTTC. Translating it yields CASSLRASGVGQETQYF. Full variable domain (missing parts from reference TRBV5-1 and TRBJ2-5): KAGVTQTPRYLIKTRGQQVTLSCSPISGHRSVSWYQQTPGQGLQFLFEYFSETQRNKGNFPGRFSGRQFSNSRSEMNVSTLELGDSALYLCASSLRASGVGQETQYFGPGTRLLVL.

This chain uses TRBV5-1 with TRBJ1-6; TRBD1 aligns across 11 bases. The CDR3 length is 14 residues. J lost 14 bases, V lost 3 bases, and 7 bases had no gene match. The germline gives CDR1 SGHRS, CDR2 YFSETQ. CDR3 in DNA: TGCGCCAGCAGCTCAGGACAGGGGGCCCTGGCCCTCCACTTT. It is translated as CASSSGQGALALHF.

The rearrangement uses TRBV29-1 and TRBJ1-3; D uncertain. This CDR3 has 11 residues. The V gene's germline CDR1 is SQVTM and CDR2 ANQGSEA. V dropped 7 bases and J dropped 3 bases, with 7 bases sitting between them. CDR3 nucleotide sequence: TGCAGCGGATCGGGTGGAAACACCATATATTTT. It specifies CSGSGGNTIYF.

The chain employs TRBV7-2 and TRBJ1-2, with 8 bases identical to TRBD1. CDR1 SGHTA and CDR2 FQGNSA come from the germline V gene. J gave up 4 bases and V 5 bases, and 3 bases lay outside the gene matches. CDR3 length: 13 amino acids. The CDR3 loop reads CASSLDRAYGYTF. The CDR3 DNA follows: TGTGCCAGCAGCCTGGACAGGGCCTATGGCTACACCTTC.

The CDR3 is CASSFYGLYNEQFF. In DNA form, the CDR3 reads TGTGCCAGCAGTTTTTATGGACTATACAATGAGCAGTTCTTC. The gene calls are TRBV28 and TRBJ2-1; possibly TRBD2 for D (6 bases). The CDR3 totals 14 residues. Trimming cost V 3 bases and J 4 bases, with 10 bases left between them. Germline loops: CDR1 MDHEN, CDR2 SYDVKM.

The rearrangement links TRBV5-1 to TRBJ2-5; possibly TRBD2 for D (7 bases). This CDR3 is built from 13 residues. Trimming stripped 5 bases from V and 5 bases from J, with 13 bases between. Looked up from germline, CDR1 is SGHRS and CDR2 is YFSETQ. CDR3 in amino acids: CASSPGGRETQYF. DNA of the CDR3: TGCGCCAGCAGTCCGGGGGGCAGGGAGACCCAGTACTTC. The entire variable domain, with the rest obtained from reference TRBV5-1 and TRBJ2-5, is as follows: KAGVTQTPRYLIKTRGQQVTLSCSPISGHRSVSWYQQTPGQGLQFLFEYFSETQRNKGNFPGRFSGRQFSNSRSEMNVSTLELGDSALYLCASSPGGRETQYFGPGTRLLVL.

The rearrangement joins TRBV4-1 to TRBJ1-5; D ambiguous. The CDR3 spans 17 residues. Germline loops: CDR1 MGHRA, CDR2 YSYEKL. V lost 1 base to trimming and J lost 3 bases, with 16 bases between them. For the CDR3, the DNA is TGCGCCAGCAGCCAAGCATCAGCGGGGATATACAATCAGCCCCAGCATTTT. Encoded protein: CASSQASAGIYNQPQHF.

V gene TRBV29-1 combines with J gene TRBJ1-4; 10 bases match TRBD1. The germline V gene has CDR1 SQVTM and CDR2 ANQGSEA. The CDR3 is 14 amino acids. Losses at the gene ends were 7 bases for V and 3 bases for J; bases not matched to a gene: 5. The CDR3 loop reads CSATGGIANEKLFF. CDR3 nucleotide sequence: TGCAGCGCGACAGGGGGCATCGCTAATGAAAAACTGTTTTTT.

CDR3 residues: CASSFGARHVDEQFF. CDR3 in DNA: TGTGCCAGCAGCTTTGGGGCCCGTCACGTCGATGAGCAGTTCTTC. The chain has TRBV5-6 and TRBJ2-1, with D possibly TRBD1 on 5 matching bases. V lost 2 bases, J lost 8 bases, and 17 bases lay in between. The CDR3 totals 15 residues. Germline V gives CDR1 SGHDT, CDR2 YYEEEE.

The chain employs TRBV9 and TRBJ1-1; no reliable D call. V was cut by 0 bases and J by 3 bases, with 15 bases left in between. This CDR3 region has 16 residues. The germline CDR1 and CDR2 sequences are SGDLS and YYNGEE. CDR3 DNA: TGTGCCAGCAGCGTAGCTTCGAGGGCCGGGGACACTGAAGCTTTCTTT. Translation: CASSVASRAGDTEAFF.

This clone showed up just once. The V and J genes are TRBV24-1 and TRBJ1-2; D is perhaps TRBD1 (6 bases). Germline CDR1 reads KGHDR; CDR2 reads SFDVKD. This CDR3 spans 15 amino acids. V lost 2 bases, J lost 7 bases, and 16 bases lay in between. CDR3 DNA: TGTGCCACCAGTGATTCTGGGGGGGGCCAAGGTGGCTACACCTTC. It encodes CATSDSGGGQGGYTF.

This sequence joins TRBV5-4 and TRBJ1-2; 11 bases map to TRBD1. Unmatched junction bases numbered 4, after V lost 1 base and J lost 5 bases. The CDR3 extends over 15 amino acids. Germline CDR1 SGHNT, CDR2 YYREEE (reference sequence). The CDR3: CASSLSGQGAYGYTF. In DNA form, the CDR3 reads TGTGCCAGCAGCTTGTCCGGACAGGGGGCATATGGCTACACCTTC.

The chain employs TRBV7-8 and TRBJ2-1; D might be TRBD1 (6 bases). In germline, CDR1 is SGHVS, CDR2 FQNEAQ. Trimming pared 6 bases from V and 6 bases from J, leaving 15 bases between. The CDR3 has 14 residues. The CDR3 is CASRASGAVNEQFF. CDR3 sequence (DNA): TGTGCCAGCAGAGCCTCAGGGGCAGTCAATGAGCAGTTCTTC.

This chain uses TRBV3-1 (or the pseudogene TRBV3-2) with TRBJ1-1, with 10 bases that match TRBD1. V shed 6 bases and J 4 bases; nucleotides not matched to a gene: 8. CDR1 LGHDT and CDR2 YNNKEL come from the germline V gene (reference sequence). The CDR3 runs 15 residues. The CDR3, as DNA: TGTGCCAGCAGTGACAGGGGGACAGGGGTCACTGAAGCTTTCTTT. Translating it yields CASSDRGTGVTEAFF.

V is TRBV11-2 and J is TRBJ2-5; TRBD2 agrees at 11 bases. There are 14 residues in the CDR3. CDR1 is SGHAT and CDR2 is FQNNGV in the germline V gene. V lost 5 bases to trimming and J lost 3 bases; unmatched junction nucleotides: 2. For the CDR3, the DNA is TGTGCCAGCAGCCCGGGACTAGCGGAAGAGACCCAGTACTTC. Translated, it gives CASSPGLAEETQYF.

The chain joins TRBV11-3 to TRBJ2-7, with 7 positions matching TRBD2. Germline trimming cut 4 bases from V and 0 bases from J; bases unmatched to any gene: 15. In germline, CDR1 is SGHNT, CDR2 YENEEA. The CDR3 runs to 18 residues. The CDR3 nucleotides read TGTGCCAGCAGCTATCTGATTCGGGACTACCCCAGCTCCTACGAGCAGTACTTC. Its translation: CASSYLIRDYPSSYEQYF.

CDR3: CASSLRGRSFVGPMNTEAFF. In DNA, the CDR3 is TGTGCCAGCAGTTTAAGGGGGCGAAGTTTTGTGGGCCCAATGAACACTGAAGCTTTCTTT. V is TRBV27 and J is TRBJ1-1; 7 bases agree with TRBD1. Trimming at V came to 2 bases and at J to 0 bases, leaving 18 bases not matched to a gene. The CDR3 totals 20 residues. The germline V gene encodes CDR1 MNHEY and CDR2 SMNVEV (reference sequence).

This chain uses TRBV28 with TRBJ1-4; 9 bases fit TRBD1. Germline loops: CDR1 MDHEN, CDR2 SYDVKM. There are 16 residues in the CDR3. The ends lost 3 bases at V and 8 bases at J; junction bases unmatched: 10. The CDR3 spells CASSLQQGAAGEKLFF. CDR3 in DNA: TGTGCCAGCAGTTTGCAACAGGGGGCAGCAGGGGAAAAACTGTTTTTT.

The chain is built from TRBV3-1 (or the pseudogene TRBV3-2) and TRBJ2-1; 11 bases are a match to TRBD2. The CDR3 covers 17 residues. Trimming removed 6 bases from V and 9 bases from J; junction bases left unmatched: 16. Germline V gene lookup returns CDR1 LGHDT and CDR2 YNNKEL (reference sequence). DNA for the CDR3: TGTGCCAGCAGACATAGGTTAGCGGGAGGGCCGACGGGTGAGCAGTTCTTC. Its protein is CASRHRLAGGPTGEQFF.